This T cell receptor beta chain was documented in a study of CD8+ T cells in alopecia areata. The treatment here: oral pan-JAK inhibitor, 5-10 mg twice daily. Germline CDR1 SGHNT, CDR2 YENEEA. V lost 4 bases and J 8 bases, leaving 14 bases between the germline ends. The CDR3 spans 14 residues. The count of this clone is one. Extraction and reverse transcription of RNA yielded cDNA as the sequencing template. The data were produced by immunoSEQ multiplex PCR, yet TCRdb's version contains in-frame clones alone and is incomplete. Of about 140,000 clones in the sample, approximately 90% were seen once. Sequences were derived from CD8+ T cells sorted from blood, sampled at week 4, from a patient treated with tofacitinib. V is TRBV11-3 and J is TRBJ2-2, with D possibly being TRBD1 (6 bases). The receptor was isolated from a human donor with alopecia areata. CDR3 region: CASSSRDILGELFF. The CDR3 DNA follows: TGTGCCAGCAGCTCCCGGGACATATTGGGGGAGCTGTTTTTT.